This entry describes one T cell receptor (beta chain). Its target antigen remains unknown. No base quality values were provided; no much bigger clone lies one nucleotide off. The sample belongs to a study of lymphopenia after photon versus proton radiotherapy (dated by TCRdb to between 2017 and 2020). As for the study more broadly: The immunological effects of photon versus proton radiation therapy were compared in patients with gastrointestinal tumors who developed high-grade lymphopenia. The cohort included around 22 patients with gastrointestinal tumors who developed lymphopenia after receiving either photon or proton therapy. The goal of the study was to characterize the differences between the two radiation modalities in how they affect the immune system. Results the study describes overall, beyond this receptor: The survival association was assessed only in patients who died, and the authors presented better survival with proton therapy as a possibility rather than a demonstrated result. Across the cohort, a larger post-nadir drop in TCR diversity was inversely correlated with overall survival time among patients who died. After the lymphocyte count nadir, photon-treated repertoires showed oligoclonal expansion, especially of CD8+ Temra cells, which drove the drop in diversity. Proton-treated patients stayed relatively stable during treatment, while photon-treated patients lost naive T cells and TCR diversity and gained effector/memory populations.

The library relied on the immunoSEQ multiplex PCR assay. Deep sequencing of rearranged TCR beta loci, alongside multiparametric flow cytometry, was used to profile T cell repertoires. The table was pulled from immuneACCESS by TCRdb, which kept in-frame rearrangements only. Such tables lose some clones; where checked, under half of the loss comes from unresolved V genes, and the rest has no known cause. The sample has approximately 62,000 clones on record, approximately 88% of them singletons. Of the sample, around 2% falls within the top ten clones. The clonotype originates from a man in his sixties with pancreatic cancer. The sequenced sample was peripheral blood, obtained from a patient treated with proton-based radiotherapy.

In nucleotides, the sequence is TGTGCCACCAGCAGAGATCGAGGCAGGGGGCCAGAGACCCAGTACTTC. Its protein product is CATSRDRGRGPETQYF. Here the chain combines TRBV15 and TRBJ2-5, and 8 bases in between align with TRBD1. Trimming leaves V shorter by 0 bases and J shorter by 4 bases, with the junction holding 7 bases beyond the gene matches. From the cysteine up to the phenylalanine, the CDR3 has a length of 16 residues. Only the CDR3 part of the read is kept: 48 bases, read in frame from the first base. According to the germline V gene (reference sequence), CDR1 reads LNHNV and CDR2 reads YYDKDF.